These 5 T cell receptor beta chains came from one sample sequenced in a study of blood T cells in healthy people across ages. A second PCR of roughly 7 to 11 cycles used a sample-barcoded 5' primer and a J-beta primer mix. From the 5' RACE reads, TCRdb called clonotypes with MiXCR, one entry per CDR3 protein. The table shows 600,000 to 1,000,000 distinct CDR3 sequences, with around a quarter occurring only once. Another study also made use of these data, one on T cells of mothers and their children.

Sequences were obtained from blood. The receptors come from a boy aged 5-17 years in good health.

The DNA of the CDR3 is TGTGCCAGCAGCTTCGCCGATGGCGAGCAGTACTTC. Translating it yields CASSFADGEQYF. The V gene is TRBV7-6, the J gene TRBJ2-5, with no clear D. The DNA matches TRBJ2-7 better at its end, which makes the J call doubtful. CDR3 size: 12 residues. Germline CDR1 is SGHVS and CDR2 is FNYEAQ.

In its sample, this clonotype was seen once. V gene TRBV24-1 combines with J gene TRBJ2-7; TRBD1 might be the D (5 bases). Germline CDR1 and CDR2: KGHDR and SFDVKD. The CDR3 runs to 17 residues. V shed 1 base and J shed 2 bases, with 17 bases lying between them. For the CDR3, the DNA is TGTGCCACCAGTGATTTTCTGACAGCCCCCGGGCCCTACGAGCAGTACTTC. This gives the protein CATSDFLTAPGPYEQYF.

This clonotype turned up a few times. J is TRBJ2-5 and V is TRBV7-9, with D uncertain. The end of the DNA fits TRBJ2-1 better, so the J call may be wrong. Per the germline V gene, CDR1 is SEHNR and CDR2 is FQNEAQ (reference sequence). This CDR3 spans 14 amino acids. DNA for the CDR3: TGTGCCAGCAGCTTAGCAGGGAATGCGAATGAGCAGTTCTTC. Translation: CASSLAGNANEQFF.

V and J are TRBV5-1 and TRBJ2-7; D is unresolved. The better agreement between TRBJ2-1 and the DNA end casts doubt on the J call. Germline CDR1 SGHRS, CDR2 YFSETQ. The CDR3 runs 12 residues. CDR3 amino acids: CASSSGSREQFF. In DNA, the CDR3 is TGCGCCAGCAGCTCCGGGTCACGGGAGCAGTTCTTC.

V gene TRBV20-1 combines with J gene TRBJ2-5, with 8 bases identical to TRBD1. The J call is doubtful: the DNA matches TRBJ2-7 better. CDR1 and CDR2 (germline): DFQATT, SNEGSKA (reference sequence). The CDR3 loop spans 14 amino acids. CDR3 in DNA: TGCAGTGCTAGAGGGACAGGGTCGACCTACGAGCAGTACTTC. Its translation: CSARGTGSTYEQYF.